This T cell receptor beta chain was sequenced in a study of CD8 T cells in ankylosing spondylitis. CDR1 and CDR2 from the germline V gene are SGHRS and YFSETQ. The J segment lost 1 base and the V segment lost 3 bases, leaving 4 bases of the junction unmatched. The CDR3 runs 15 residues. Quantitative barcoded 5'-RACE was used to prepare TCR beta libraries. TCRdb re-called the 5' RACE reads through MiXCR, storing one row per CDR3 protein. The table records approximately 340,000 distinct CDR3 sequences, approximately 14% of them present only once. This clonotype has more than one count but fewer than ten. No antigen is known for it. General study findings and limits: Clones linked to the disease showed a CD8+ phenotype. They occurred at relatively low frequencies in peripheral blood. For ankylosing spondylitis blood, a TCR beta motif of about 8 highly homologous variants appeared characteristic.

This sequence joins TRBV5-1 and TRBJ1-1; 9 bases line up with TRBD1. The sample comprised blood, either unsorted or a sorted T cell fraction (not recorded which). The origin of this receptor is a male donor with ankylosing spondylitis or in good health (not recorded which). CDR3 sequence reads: CASSWGQGKNTEAFF. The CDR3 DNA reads TGCGCCAGCAGCTGGGGACAGGGAAAGAACACTGAAGCTTTCTTT.